The 15 T cell receptor beta chains in this list originate from one sample, sequenced in a study of blood T cell repertoires in COVID-19. The assay was immunoSEQ multiplex PCR, and TCRdb's table has in-frame clones only and misses some. Counted here are approximately 260,000 clones, 82% occurring once; the ten biggest clones make up 12%. Sequencing was carried out using peripheral blood. These TCRs come from a woman aged 60-75 years with active or convalescent COVID-19.

This chain uses TRBV4-1 with TRBJ1-1; TRBD1 matches 7 bases. This CDR3 spans 15 amino acids. Germline V CDR1 and CDR2: MGHRA, YSYEKL. Trimming removed 4 bases from V and 3 bases from J; junction bases left unmatched: 8. The CDR3 loop reads CASSLRDSDYTEAFF. The CDR3 DNA follows: TGCGCCAGCAGCCTAAGGGACAGCGATTACACTGAAGCTTTCTTT.

This chain links TRBV6-6 with TRBJ1-3; 10 positions agree with TRBD1. The germline CDR1 and CDR2 sequences are MNHNY and SVGAGI (reference sequence). The CDR3 consists of 15 residues. Germline trimming cut 6 bases from V and 0 bases from J; bases unmatched to any gene: 2. The CDR3: CASRGQGFSGNTIYF. Here the CDR3 DNA reads TGTGCCAGCAGGGGACAGGGGTTCTCTGGAAACACCATATATTTT.

The rearrangement joins TRBV29-1 to TRBJ1-5, with D perhaps TRBD1 (5 bases). The CDR3 contains 13 residues. The V gene's germline CDR1 is SQVTM and CDR2 ANQGSEA. V was clipped by 0 bases and J by 4 bases, with 7 bases between them. The CDR3 spells CSVEEGLNQPQHF. CDR3 bases: TGCAGCGTTGAAGAGGGGCTGAATCAGCCCCAGCATTTT.

This chain links TRBV11-2 with TRBJ2-5; TRBD1 might be the D (5 bases). The CDR3 spans 13 residues. The V and J ends lost 0 bases and 4 bases respectively, with 6 bases between them. CDR1 SGHAT and CDR2 FQNNGV come from the germline V gene. The CDR3 nucleotides read TGTGCCAGCAGCTTAGACAGGGCAGAGACCCAGTACTTC. This gives the protein CASSLDRAETQYF.

CDR3 nucleotides: TGTGCCAGCAGTTCCACCCCCATTAGCGGGGTCAGCACAGATACGCAGTATTTT. This encodes CASSSTPISGVSTDTQYF. This rearrangement joins TRBV6-2 or TRBV6-3 to TRBJ2-3; 8 bases line up with TRBD2. In germline, CDR1 is MNHEY, CDR2 SVGEGT. J was trimmed by 0 bases and V by 4 bases; bases with no gene match: 12. This CDR3 is built from 18 residues.

V is TRBV7-2 and J is TRBJ2-5; D is uncertain. V was pared by 2 bases and J by 5 bases, with 6 bases between. There are 12 residues in the CDR3. Germline loops: CDR1 SGHTA, CDR2 FQGNSA. The CDR3 bases are TGTGCCAGCAGCTTATCCCGGGAGACCCAGTACTTC. As protein: CASSLSRETQYF. Full variable domain (remainder filled in from reference TRBV7-2 and TRBJ2-5): GAGVSQSPSNKVTEKGKDVELRCDPISGHTALYWYRQSLGQGLEFLIYFQGNSAPDKSGLPSDRFSAERTGGSVSTLTIQRTQQEDSAVYLCASSLSRETQYFGPGTRLLVL.

This clone was picked up a small number of times. At one boundary the junction diverges from the germline segment, which might be a read error. The gene calls are TRBV19 and TRBJ2-3; 10 nucleotides align to TRBD1. The CDR3 length is 11 residues. CDR1 LNHDA and CDR2 SQIVND come from the germline V gene (reference sequence). Here the CDR3 reads CASSSGQGVGF. CDR3 bases: TGTGCCAGTAGCTCCGGACAGGGGGTCGGTTTT. The full variable domain, rest sourced from reference TRBV19 and TRBJ2-3, is DGGITQSPKYLFRKEGQNVTLSCEQNLNHDAMYWYRQDPGQGLRLIYYSQIVNDFQKGDIAEGYSVSREKKESFPLTVTSAQKNPTAFYLCASSSGQGVGFGPGTRLTVL.

J is TRBJ2-2 and V is TRBV7-9; the match to TRBD2 covers 14 bases. Germline assignment: CDR1 SEHNR and CDR2 FQNEAQ (reference sequence). This CDR3 comprises 18 residues. Trimming removed 5 bases from V and 2 bases from J; junction bases left unmatched: 7. This CDR3 is CASSPRLAGGPNTGELFF. The CDR3 DNA reads as TGTGCCAGCAGCCCTAGACTAGCGGGGGGGCCTAACACCGGGGAGCTGTTTTTT.

The V and J genes are TRBV11-2 and TRBJ2-2; 10 positions match TRBD2. Germline values: CDR1 SGHAT, CDR2 FQNNGV. This CDR3 is built from 14 residues. Trimming cost V 4 bases and J 4 bases; bases outside gene matches: 0. The CDR3 protein is CASSSSGGTGELFF. CDR3 nucleotides: TGTGCCAGCAGCTCTAGCGGGGGCACCGGGGAGCTGTTTTTT. Looking up the rest from reference TRBV11-2 and TRBJ2-2 gives the full variable domain: EAGVAQSPRYKIIEKRQSVAFWCNPISGHATLYWYQQILGQGPKLLIQFQNNGVVDDSQLPKDRFSAERLKGVDSTLKIQPAKLEDSAVYLCASSSSGGTGELFFGEGSRLTVL.

Regarding this clone: The junction does not match germline at one end; this may be a read error. The chain carries TRBV7-9 and TRBJ1-5; tentatively, D is TRBD1 (6 bases). CDR3 length: 14 amino acids. CDR1 and CDR2 (germline): SEHNR, FQNEAQ (reference sequence). The DNA of the CDR3 is TGTGCCAGCAGCAAAAGTGGGGGCAATCAACCCCAGCATTTT. Its protein is CASSKSGGNQPQHF.

CDR3 sequence reads: CASSEFGSGNTIYF. CDR3 sequence (DNA): TGTGCCAGCAGTGAGTTCGGCTCTGGAAACACCATATATTTT. V and J are TRBV25-1 and TRBJ1-3; D is undetermined. The CDR3 loop spans 14 amino acids. Trimming took 3 bases from V and 0 from J, leaving 6 bases between them. Germline CDR1 is MGHDK and CDR2 is SYGVNS.

V usage is TRBV7-9 and J usage is TRBJ2-5, with 10 bases identical to TRBD1. The V and J ends lost 5 bases and 5 bases, in that order; junction bases with no gene match: 8. The CDR3 spans 15 residues. The V gene's germline CDR1 is SEHNR and CDR2 FQNEAQ (reference sequence). CDR3 nucleotides: TGTGCCAGCAGCACCCGACAGGGGGCCGGGGAGACCCAGTACTTC. Translation: CASSTRQGAGETQYF.

The chain combines TRBV7-8 with TRBJ1-2; tentative D call: TRBD1 (5 bases). Germline V gene lookup returns CDR1 SGHVS and CDR2 FQNEAQ. The length of the CDR3 is 13 residues. Trimming took off 0 bases at V and 8 bases at J, with 10 bases between the two ends. The CDR3 region has the DNA TGTGCCAGCAGCTTAGCGTTCAGGGAAGGCTACACCTTC. It encodes CASSLAFREGYTF.

The chain combines TRBV4-1 with TRBJ2-3, with 10 bases that match TRBD2. This CDR3 has 19 residues. V shed 0 bases and J 0 bases; nucleotides not matched to a gene: 9. From germline, CDR1 is MGHRA and CDR2 YSYEKL. For the CDR3, the DNA is TGCGCCAGCAGCCAAGATCGAAGGGGACTAGCGAGTAGCACAGATACGCAGTATTTT. Residues: CASSQDRRGLASSTDTQYF.

This chain links TRBV27 with TRBJ1-5; D is unclear. V lost 0 bases, J lost 0 bases, and 6 bases lay in between. Germline CDR1 MNHEY, CDR2 SMNVEV (reference sequence). The CDR3 runs to 15 residues. CDR3 residues: CASSLSPYSNQPQHF. CDR3 DNA sequence: TGTGCCAGCAGTTTATCCCCGTATAGCAATCAGCCCCAGCATTTT.